This T cell receptor beta chain was sequenced for a study of blood T cell repertoires in COVID-19. Study as a whole: Researchers got acute and convalescent COVID-19 samples from the United States, Italy and Spain.

TCRdb's copy holds only in-frame clones and misses some; the assay was immunoSEQ multiplex PCR. The sample shows approximately 150,000 clones, roughly 88% of them seen only once. Germline CDR1 SQVTM, CDR2 ANQGSEA. The CDR3 consists of 15 residues. Trimming shortened V by 6 bases and J by 2 bases, and 17 bases separated the two germline ends. Sequencing was performed on peripheral blood. The chain carries TRBV29-1 and TRBJ1-5, with D hard to call. This receptor was identified in a woman aged 45-65 years with acute or convalescent COVID-19. Here the CDR3 reads CSVTDGVSGNQPQHF. As DNA, the CDR3 is TGCAGCGTCACAGACGGGGTGTCTGGCAATCAGCCCCAGCATTTT.